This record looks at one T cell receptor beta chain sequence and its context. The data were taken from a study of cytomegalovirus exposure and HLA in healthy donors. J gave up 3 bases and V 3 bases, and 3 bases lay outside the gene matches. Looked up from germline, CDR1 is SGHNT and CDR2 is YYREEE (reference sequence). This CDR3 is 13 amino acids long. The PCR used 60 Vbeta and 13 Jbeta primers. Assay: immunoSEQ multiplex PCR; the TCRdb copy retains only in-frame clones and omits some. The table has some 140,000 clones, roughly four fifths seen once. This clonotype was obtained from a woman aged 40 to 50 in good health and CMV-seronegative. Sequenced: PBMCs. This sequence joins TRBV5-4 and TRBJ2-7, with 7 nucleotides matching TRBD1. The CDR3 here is CASSYGQDYEQYF. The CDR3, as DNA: TGTGCCAGCAGCTATGGACAGGACTACGAGCAGTACTTC. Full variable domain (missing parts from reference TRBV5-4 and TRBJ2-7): ETGVTQSPTHLIKTRGQQVTLRCSSQSGHNTVSWYQQALGQGPQFIFQYYREEENGRGNFPPRFSGLQFPNYSSELNVNALELDDSALYLCASSYGQDYEQYFGPGTRLTVT.